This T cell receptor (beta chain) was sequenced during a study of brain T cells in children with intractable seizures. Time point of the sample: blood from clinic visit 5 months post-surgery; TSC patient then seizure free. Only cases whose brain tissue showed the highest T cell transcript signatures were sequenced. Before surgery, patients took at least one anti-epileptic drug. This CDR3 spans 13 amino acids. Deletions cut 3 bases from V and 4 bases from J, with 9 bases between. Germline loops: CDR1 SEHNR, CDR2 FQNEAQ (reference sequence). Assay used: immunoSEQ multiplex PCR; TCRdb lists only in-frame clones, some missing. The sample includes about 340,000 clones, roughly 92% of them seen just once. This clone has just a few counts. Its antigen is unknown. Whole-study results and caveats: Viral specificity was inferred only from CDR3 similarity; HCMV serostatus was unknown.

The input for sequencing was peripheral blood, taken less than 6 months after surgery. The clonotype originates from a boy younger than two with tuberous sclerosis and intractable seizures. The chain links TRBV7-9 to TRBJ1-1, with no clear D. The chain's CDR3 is CASSFGSGTEAFF. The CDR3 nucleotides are TGTGCCAGCAGCTTCGGGAGTGGCACTGAAGCTTTCTTT.